This is a list of T cell receptor beta chains from one sample in a study of early T cells in non-severe SARS-CoV-2 infection. TCRdb itself ran the 5' RACE reads through MiXCR, one entry per CDR3 protein. The data contain tens of thousands of distinct CDR3 sequences, roughly 6.8% of them seen just once; the ten biggest clones take up around 3.9%. Sequencing input: whole blood. The receptors originated from an adult who was a healthcare worker with PCR-confirmed SARS-CoV-2 infection or an uninfected control (not recorded which). Each CDR3 is given with its conserved first and last residue. The order of the fields is V gene, J gene, CDR3 protein.

TRBV28	TRBJ1-6	CASRTPGQRASPLHF
TRBV20-1	TRBJ1-5	CSARSGTLGQPQHF
TRBV11-2	TRBJ1-2	CASSLAGTGGDGYTF
TRBV6-2/TRBV6-3	TRBJ1-6	CASTTLNSPLHF
TRBV3-2	TRBJ2-5	CASSQEGLLGTETQYF
TRBV7-2	TRBJ1-2	CASSLGGDDYTF
TRBV14	TRBJ1-3	CASSQEQGYSGNTIYF
TRBV15	TRBJ2-1	CATSWDRGVNEQFF
TRBV18	TRBJ2-7	CASSPRESYEQYF
TRBV20-1	TRBJ1-1	CSAPDGRHTEAFF
TRBV20-1	TRBJ1-1	CSAKQGGEAFF
TRBV6-1	TRBJ1-1	CATREQGRYTEAFF
TRBV19	TRBJ2-5	CASSSGGAILETQYF
TRBV20-1	TRBJ1-4	CSASAYRGDNEKLFF
TRBV7-2	TRBJ2-1	CASSLGTSGGTNEQFF
TRBV7-2	TRBJ1-1	CASSTRQGLNTEAFF
TRBV7-8	TRBJ1-1	CASSIQGADTEAFF
TRBV18	TRBJ1-1	CASSPLTPGTGNTEAFF
TRBV7-6	TRBJ2-3	CASSDRLAGTEDTQYF
TRBV6-2/TRBV6-3	TRBJ1-5	CASSPRPREGQPQHF
TRBV29-1	TRBJ2-5	CSVGAGETQYF
TRBV7-8	TRBJ2-1	CASSLALFSEQFF
TRBV6-5	TRBJ2-7	CASSYSQGREQYF
TRBV7-2	TRBJ1-2	CASSLQVGPGVYRNYTF
TRBV6-1	TRBJ2-3	CASSERATDTQYF
TRBV7-2	TRBJ1-3	CASSQPGTAEHVLNSGNTIYF
TRBV4-1	TRBJ2-1	CASSQARDYLRFF
TRBV6-2/TRBV6-3	TRBJ2-7	CASSYGTNSYEQYF
TRBV9	TRBJ2-3	CASGTGGQNTQYF
TRBV20-1	TRBJ1-2	CSDREANYGYTF
TRBV4-3	TRBJ2-3	CASSQDRPALNADTQYF
TRBV2	TRBJ2-4	CASRSPGQGAWNIQYF
TRBV18	TRBJ1-1	CASSPATVNTEAFF
TRBV12-3/TRBV12-4	TRBJ2-7	CASSPDSYEQYF
TRBV11-2	TRBJ2-3	CASSLAPGSRTDTQYF